This TCR beta chain was identified during a study of beta chain features in type 1 diabetes. Overall study findings and caveats: When cDNA is sequenced, cells with high TCR expression could be over-represented.

As concerns this clone: The target antigen is unknown.

Germline-derived CDR1 and CDR2 are SGHVS and FNYEAQ. Trimming took off 0 bases at V and 1 base at J, with 9 bases between the two ends. The CDR3 has 15 amino acids. Sequenced material consisted of expressed TCRB transcripts (all of the isolated RNA was reverse transcribed). Repertoires were generated with immunoSEQ multiplex PCR, while TCRdb's copy carries only in-frame clones and drops some. Found here are about 130,000 clones, about a tenth of them singletons; the top ten hold 0.68%. The TCR comes from a man between 18 and 35 years old in good health. The sample taken for sequencing was central memory CD4+ T cells from blood. The gene calls are TRBV7-6 and TRBJ1-2, with D maybe TRBD1 (6 bases). CDR3 sequence reads: CASSLAPDSNYGYTF. The CDR3 region has the DNA TGTGCCAGCAGCTTAGCGCCGGACAGTAACTATGGCTACACCTTC.